The rows below give T cell receptor beta chains drawn from one sample of a study of CD8 T cells in ankylosing spondylitis. TCRdb re-analysed the 5' RACE reads in MiXCR, keeping a single row per CDR3 protein. The sample has 220,000 or so distinct CDR3 sequences, 10% to 13% seen once. Sequencing input: blood, either unsorted or a sorted T cell fraction (not recorded which). These receptors were obtained from a male donor with ankylosing spondylitis or in good health (not recorded which). Both conserved end residues are part of each CDR3. The D gene is left open where the match is weak.

>TRBV20-1|-
CSASGTVYGYTF
>TRBV7-2|-
CASSLRVADQETQYF
>TRBV5-1|-
CASSPAVATNEKLFF
>TRBV3-1|-
CASSQEEGLNIQYF
>TRBV5-1|-
CASSLEAGEGSPLHF
>TRBV29-1|TRBD1
CSVEDEGQGANEQFF
>TRBV5-1|TRBD2
CASSPGLAGGPGETQYF
>TRBV5-1|TRBD1
CASSFGGGQDYGYTF
>TRBV12-3/TRBV12-4|TRBD1
CASRRADRENTEAFF
>TRBV2|TRBD1
CARGPGQGRDYGYTF
>TRBV20-1|TRBD2
CSASVLASSYNEQFF
>TRBV6-7|TRBD1
CASTTPGQGIDTQYF
>TRBV20-1|TRBD1
CSARDPGQGAGADTQYF
>TRBV2|-
CASSAQEDQPQHF
>TRBV5-1|-
CASRVSPLHF
>TRBV27|-
CASSPGEQYF
>TRBV5-1|TRBD2
CASSLNRSGVVQETQYF
>TRBV5-1|TRBD2
CASSDGLAAWETQYF
>TRBV7-2|TRBD1
CASSFQDRGYEQYF
>TRBV7-7|-
CASSPGRGELFF
>TRBV11-2|-
CASRAHYEQYF
>TRBV20-1|-
CSARFGGRSTEAFF
>TRBV12-3/TRBV12-4|TRBD2
CASSSGVAGGSTDTQYF
>TRBV2|-
CASRYGPKETQYF
>TRBV7-8|-
CASSSEEGGAAGELFF